A single sample is the source of the 3 T cell receptor beta chains below, sequenced in a study of metastatic and nonmetastatic thyroid tumors. Each patient went into thyroid surgery without having received any treatment. With MiXCR, TCRdb reprocessed the PCR reads. Here the sample spans around 19,000 clones, roughly 29% being singletons. The specimen was tumor tissue. The receptors stem from a male donor with papillary thyroid cancer or a benign thyroid nodule (not recorded which). Some clones in this sample may be carry-over from other donors' samples.

This rearrangement joins TRBV6-2 or TRBV6-3 to TRBJ2-7; D is unresolved. This CDR3 is 12 amino acids long. V was shortened by 0 bases and J by 4 bases, with 4 bases between the two germline ends. Germline V lookup: CDR1 MNHEY, CDR2 SVGEGT. CDR3 in amino acids: CASSYSRYEQYF. The CDR3 nucleotides read TGTGCCAGCAGTTACTCGAGATACGAGCAGTACTTC.

This clone rates as medium-sized. The chain carries TRBV11-2 and TRBJ1-1; D is possibly TRBD1 (5 bases). The CDR3 totals 16 residues. V lost 5 bases and J lost 1, with 17 bases in between. Germline-derived CDR1 and CDR2 are SGHAT and FQNNGV. Here the CDR3 reads CASSLSGGTANTEAFF. The CDR3 DNA reads as TGTGCCAGCAGCCTGTCCGGAGGGACGGCGAACACTGAAGCTTTCTTT.

The CDR3 loop is CASSLSGLGYTF. The CDR3 nucleotides read TGTGCCAGCAGTTTATCCGGGCTCGGCTACACCTTC. J is TRBJ1-2 and V is TRBV28; D gene unclear. This CDR3 is 12 amino acids long. Germline V gives CDR1 MDHEN, CDR2 SYDVKM. V dropped 1 base and J dropped 8 bases, with 8 bases sitting between them.